One and the same sample provided the 12 T cell receptor beta chains below, sequenced in a study of blood T cell repertoires in COVID-19. This table comes from immunoSEQ multiplex PCR, and its TCRdb copy is limited to in-frame clones, with some not included. Here the sample spans hundreds of thousands of clones, around nine tenths being singletons. The specimen sequenced was peripheral blood. All receptors come from a woman in her 70s with COVID-19, enrolled during active disease.

The V gene is TRBV18, the J gene TRBJ2-7, with D perhaps TRBD1 (6 bases). Trimming removed 0 bases at V and 3 bases at J, with 18 bases between. The germline CDR1 and CDR2 sequences are KGHSH and LQKENI. This CDR3 is built from 17 residues. The CDR3 reads CASSPPDRLLGVYEQYF. The CDR3 region has the DNA TGTGCCAGCTCACCACCCGACAGGCTGCTAGGGGTCTACGAGCAGTACTTC.

The genes are TRBV7-2 and TRBJ1-5, with 7 nucleotides matching TRBD1. Germline CDR1 and CDR2: SGHTA and FQGNSA. V lost 1 base to trimming and J lost 6 bases; unmatched junction nucleotides: 9. The CDR3 spans 16 residues. In nucleotides, the CDR3 is TGTGCCAGCAGCTTAGACCTACAGGGGCGGGTTCAGCCCCAGCATTTT. This encodes CASSLDLQGRVQPQHF.

CDR3 bases: TGCAGTGCATGGCAGGAGGTGTACACCTTC. This sequence encodes CSAWQEVYTF. The chain recombines TRBV20-1 with TRBJ1-2; no clear D gene. Trimming cost V 6 bases and J 11 bases, with 13 bases left between them. CDR3 length: 10 residues. Looked up from germline, CDR1 is DFQATT and CDR2 is SNEGSKA (reference sequence).

V and J are TRBV14 and TRBJ1-1, with D unresolved. V was shortened by 4 bases and J by 3 bases, with 9 bases between the two germline ends. CDR3 length: 13 amino acids. Germline-derived CDR1 and CDR2 are SGHDN and FVKESK. CDR3 in amino acids: CASSPGGDTEAFF. CDR3 DNA: TGTGCCAGCAGCCCCGGAGGAGACACTGAAGCTTTCTTT.

The J gene is TRBJ1-2, the V gene TRBV5-6; possible D gene TRBD1, 5 bases. Germline CDR1 is SGHDT and CDR2 is YYEEEE. The germline V and J ends were trimmed by 1 base and 6 bases, with 13 bases remaining between them. The CDR3 runs to 14 residues. Here the CDR3 DNA reads TGTGCCAGCAGCTTGCCCCACGGGGGGGATGGCTACACCTTC. Translated: CASSLPHGGDGYTF.

This clone was observed once. The chain uses TRBV7-9 and TRBJ2-7; 7 nucleotides align to TRBD2. V shed 5 bases, J shed 8 bases, and the junction held 18 bases outside the gene matches. This CDR3 comprises 16 residues. CDR1 and CDR2 (germline): SEHNR, FQNEAQ (reference sequence). CDR3 sequence: CASSASLLALGSQQYF. The CDR3 DNA reads as TGTGCCAGCAGCGCATCGCTACTAGCGCTAGGTAGTCAGCAGTACTTC.

The chain carries TRBV30 and TRBJ2-5; D unresolved. Between the trimmed V and J ends, which lost 0 bases and 8 bases, there was a span of 7 bases. The CDR3 runs 11 residues. Germline lookup yields CDR1 GTSNPN and CDR2 SVGIG (reference sequence). The CDR3 region has the DNA TGTGCCTGGAGTGTAGAGTCAACCCAGTACTTC. Its protein product is CAWSVESTQYF.

About this clone itself: Other DNA sequences in the same sample also yield this CDR3. V and J are TRBV19 and TRBJ1-1, with TRBD1 matching 8 bases. With V trimmed by 9 bases and J by 3 bases, 9 bases remained unmatched. The CDR3 is 14 amino acids. Germline values: CDR1 LNHDA, CDR2 SQIVND (reference sequence). The CDR3 spells CASSSRGQDTEAFF. The CDR3 DNA follows: TGTGCCAGCTCCTCCAGGGGGCAGGACACTGAAGCTTTCTTT. The entire variable domain, with the rest obtained from reference TRBV19 and TRBJ1-1, is as follows: DGGITQSPKYLFRKEGQNVTLSCEQNLNHDAMYWYRQDPGQGLRLIYYSQIVNDFQKGDIAEGYSVSREKKESFPLTVTSAQKNPTAFYLCASSSRGQDTEAFFGQGTRLTVV.

The chain recombines TRBV29-1 with TRBJ2-3; TRBD2 agrees at 13 bases. The V and J ends lost 4 bases and 1 base, in that order; junction bases with no gene match: 5. This CDR3 is built from 16 residues. CDR1 is SQVTM and CDR2 is ANQGSEA in the germline V gene. Written as DNA, the CDR3 is TGCAGCGTTGCCAGGGGGACTAGCGGGGGCACAGATACGCAGTATTTT. It is translated as CSVARGTSGGTDTQYF.

J is TRBJ1-2 and V is TRBV27; 8 bases are shared with TRBD1. Per germline, CDR1 MNHEY and CDR2 SMNVEV (reference sequence). V dropped 7 bases and J dropped 1; count of bases not matched to a gene: 11. This CDR3 has 16 amino acids. Written as DNA, the CDR3 is TGTGCCAGCACACCCCTGGGGACAGGACTTAACTATGGCTACACCTTC. This gives the protein CASTPLGTGLNYGYTF.

This rearrangement joins TRBV19 to TRBJ1-1; 8 positions agree with TRBD1. Per the germline V gene, CDR1 is LNHDA and CDR2 is SQIVND (reference sequence). CDR3 size: 14 residues. V shed 9 bases, J shed 10 bases, and the junction held 16 bases outside the gene matches. CDR3 in DNA: TGTGCCAGCCGCTATAGGGGAGACAGGGGATCAGCTTTCTTT. This encodes CASRYRGDRGSAFF. Variable domain in full (rest from reference TRBV19 and TRBJ1-1): DGGITQSPKYLFRKEGQNVTLSCEQNLNHDAMYWYRQDPGQGLRLIYYSQIVNDFQKGDIAEGYSVSREKKESFPLTVTSAQKNPTAFYLCASRYRGDRGSAFFGQGTRLTVV.

In regard to this clone: This specimen includes other DNA sequences encoding the same CDR3. The chain recombines TRBV9 with TRBJ2-3; possible D gene TRBD2, 5 bases. Trimming removed 0 bases from V and 4 bases from J, with 6 bases in between. Germline V gives CDR1 SGDLS, CDR2 YYNGEE. The CDR3 is 13 residues long. The CDR3 region is CASSVGGSDTQYF. CDR3 sequence (DNA): TGTGCCAGCAGCGTAGGCGGGTCAGATACGCAGTATTTT.